This TCR beta chain came from a study of T-cell memory formation after mild COVID-19 (dated by TCRdb to about 2021). General notes on the study: TCR sequence clusters from the two donors were found to be largely donor specific. In a couple of donors, T-cell clones that expanded and contracted after mild COVID-19 were tracked by sequencing TCRalpha and TCRbeta repertoires over time. Two young, previously healthy adult volunteers made up the cohort, one male and one female.

For this clonotype: Its antigen is still unknown. Within one base of it there is no much larger clone, and no base qualities were kept.

What the work shows at the level of the full study, not this receptor alone: Contracting CD4+ clones turned up mainly in the CM and EM memory subsets, whereas EMRA was where CD8+ clones were enriched. Whether the second-wave clones peaking on day 37 were SARS-CoV-2 specific was not confirmed. The study included only two mild cases, and larger cohorts that include severe cases with pre-infection samples were judged to be necessary. Balanced CD4/CD8 phenotypes were observed for clones contracting from day 15 to 85, whereas a bias towards CD4+ was observed for a second wave of clones expanding from day 15 to 37. Some responding clones were detected in pre-infection memory, which suggested that pre-existing cross-reactive memory T cells had joined the SARS-CoV-2 response.

Ficoll-Paque density gradient centrifugation was the method used to isolate PBMCs. The instrument given in TCRdb is Illumina NovaSeq 6000. Using 5'RACE with constant-segment primers, TCRalpha and TCRbeta cDNA libraries were constructed, with sample barcodes and unique molecular identifiers added in the process. Trizol reagent was used to extract RNA from every sample. Libraries were amplified in two PCR steps, with a second sample barcode and Illumina TruSeq adapters added in the second step. Libraries were sequenced on an Illumina NovaSeq with 2 x 150 bp paired-end reads. The paper's data handling went like this. Demultiplexing of reads and collapsing into UMI-guided consensus sequences were performed with migec v1.2.7. Using mixcr v2.1.11, UMI consensuses were aligned to TRA and TRB V and J templates and then assembled into clonotypes. A clonotype was counted as expanded or contracted only when both edgeR and NoisET called the clonotype significant, with the noise models trained on biological replicates. edgeR calls used a false discovery rate-adjusted p below 0.01 and a log2 fold-change threshold of 1. As an exploratory analysis of dynamics, max-normalized trajectories of the 1000 most abundant clonotypes were examined with PCA combined with hierarchical clustering. Separately sequenced CD4+ and CD8+ repertoires were used to assign the CD4 or CD8 phenotype of responding clones. TCRdb reprocessed the public reads (quality trimming at Q25 with fastp, clone calling with MiXCR) and kept in-frame beta chains. Each entry is one CDR3 protein sequence, shown with its most common DNA and genes. TCRdb assigned the V and J calls; the authors' analysis was not used. This sample is represented by approximately 400,000 distinct CDR3 sequences; more than 20% of them were singletons. The top ten clones comprise around 8.8% of the sample.

Clipping removes 5 bases from V and 4 bases from J, with 7 as the unmatched junction base count. The germline V gene provides CDR1 SQVTM and CDR2 ANQGSEA. There are 13 amino acids in the CDR3, from cysteine to phenylalanine inclusive. The only DNA kept is the CDR3, 39 bases in frame from the first base. The sample was PBMCs or a T cell subset sorted from them (not recorded which). This chain joins TRBV29-1 to TRBJ2-5; 7 central nucleotides agree with TRBD1. This clonotype was obtained from an adult woman who had mild COVID-19 (a few samples of this study predate the infection). The sample titles of this study are shuffled in the database, so cell type and time point are left out; the donor was told from shared clones. In nucleotides, the sequence is TGCAGCGTTCAAGGGGGCGCGGGAGAGACCCAGTACTTC. It specifies CSVQGGAGETQYF.